This T cell receptor (beta chain) comes out of a study of radiation and T cells in renal cell carcinoma. Study background: Nephrectomy followed 15 Gy stereotactic body radiation by 4 weeks. General study findings and limits: From baseline, blood top tumor clonotypes peaked at 2 weeks post-radiation.

In regard to this clone: The antigen remains unidentified.

Time point given: blood 2 weeks post-SBRT. The treatment here: 15 Gy SBRT to primary tumor, nephrectomy 4 weeks later. The patient's renal cell carcinoma had clear cell pathology. Sequencing used immunoSEQ multiplex PCR; TCRdb keeps in-frame clones, though not all of them. The table lists 95,000 to 150,000 clones, over 75% of them singletons. The receptor was derived from a man in his fifties or sixties with renal cell carcinoma. The sequencing here drew on blood, taken from a patient whose treatment included radiotherapy and nephrectomy.

The CDR3 region has the DNA TGCGCCAGCAGCCAGGTACAACTGAGCTATGGCTACACCTTC. Translating gives CASSQVQLSYGYTF. The chain carries TRBV4-1 and TRBJ1-2; no clear D. Germline CDR1 and CDR2: MGHRA and YSYEKL. The CDR3 consists of 14 residues. The ends were cut back, 3 bases at V and 4 bases at J, with 12 bases in the middle.